These 27 T cell receptor beta chains were all obtained from the same sample, sequenced in a study of shared clonotypes between healthy human individuals. Profiled with immunoSEQ multiplex PCR; TCRdb holds only in-frame clones, not every one. The sample records about 2 million clones, 90% to 95% being singletons. The specimen sequenced was naive CD4+ T cells sorted from blood. The sample's subset: CD45RA+ positively selected. The receptors shown here come from a man between 18 and 35 years old in good health.

The chain joins TRBV6-5 to TRBJ1-6; D is undetermined. The CDR3 spans 13 residues. The V and J ends lost 8 bases and 0 bases respectively, with 5 bases between them. The germline V gene encodes CDR1 MNHEY and CDR2 SVGAGI. The CDR3 DNA reads as TGTGCCAGCGCTAGCTCCTATAATTCACCCCTCCACTTT. As protein: CASASSYNSPLHF.

This rearrangement joins TRBV7-6 to TRBJ2-7, with D possibly TRBD1 on 5 matching bases. The ends were cut back, 1 base at V and 7 bases at J, with 14 bases in the middle. The CDR3 runs to 14 residues. Germline V gene data show CDR1 as SGHVS and CDR2 as FNYEAQ. CDR3 sequence: CASSLEAGFGEQYF. Here the CDR3 DNA reads TGTGCCAGCAGCTTAGAAGCAGGGTTCGGGGAGCAGTACTTC.

The rearrangement joins TRBV9 to TRBJ2-2, with 10 bases fitting TRBD2. J lost 8 bases, V lost 1 base, and 5 bases had no gene match. The CDR3 is 15 amino acids. Germline CDR1 SGDLS, CDR2 YYNGEE. The chain's CDR3 is CASSVSGGAAGELFF. DNA of the CDR3: TGTGCCAGCAGCGTAAGCGGGGGGGCTGCTGGGGAGCTGTTTTTT.

CDR3 nucleotide sequence: TGTGCCAGCAGCTTAGGGCAGGGGATGACGGAGACCCAGTACTTC. Protein: CASSLGQGMTETQYF. J is TRBJ2-5 and V is TRBV7-2; D perhaps matches TRBD1 (6 bases). Per the germline V gene, CDR1 is SGHTA and CDR2 is FQGNSA. The ends were cut back, 1 base at V and 5 bases at J, with 14 bases in the middle. The CDR3 spans 15 residues.

The chain is built from TRBV10-3 and TRBJ1-2; no clear D gene. CDR3 length: 14 residues. The V gene lost 8 bases and the J gene lost 0 bases, with 13 bases spanning the gap. Germline CDR1 is ENHRY and CDR2 is SYGVKD. The CDR3 loop reads CAISPVSTNYGYTF. CDR3 bases: TGTGCCATCTCCCCCGTGTCTACTAACTATGGCTACACCTTC.

This clone occurred a few times. This chain uses TRBV7-9 with TRBJ1-6; a possible D gene is TRBD1 (5 bases). Per the germline V gene, CDR1 is SEHNR and CDR2 is FQNEAQ (reference sequence). This CDR3 has 15 amino acids. Trimming removed 0 bases at V and 6 bases at J, with 9 bases between. This chain's CDR3 is CASSLALQVNSPLHF. CDR3 DNA sequence: TGTGCCAGCAGCTTAGCCCTACAGGTTAATTCACCCCTCCACTTT.

On this clone: This clone may be a read error of a much larger clone one base away. Other DNA sequences in this sample translate to the same CDR3. The rearrangement links TRBV30 to TRBJ2-1; 9 nucleotides match TRBD2. The germline CDR1 and CDR2 sequences are GTSNPN and SVGIG (reference sequence). The J segment lost 7 bases and the V segment lost 3 bases, leaving 4 bases of the junction unmatched. This CDR3 has 13 amino acids. For the CDR3, the DNA is TGTGCCTGGAGGGAGCGGGGGGTAAATGAGCAGTTCTTC. Protein product: CAWRERGVNEQFF.

V usage is TRBV5-4 and J usage is TRBJ2-5; D uncertain. CDR3 size: 14 residues. CDR1 is SGHNT and CDR2 is YYREEE in the germline V gene (reference sequence). The V gene lost 5 bases and the J gene lost 5 bases, with 16 bases spanning the gap. The CDR3 bases are TGTGCCAGCAGTCAGTCCCTGAGGTATGAGACCCAGTACTTC. Protein sequence: CASSQSLRYETQYF. The whole variable domain, remainder taken from reference TRBV5-4 and TRBJ2-5, is ETGVTQSPTHLIKTRGQQVTLRCSSQSGHNTVSWYQQALGQGPQFIFQYYREEENGRGNFPPRFSGLQFPNYSSELNVNALELDDSALYLCASSQSLRYETQYFGPGTRLLVL.

This clone has a single count. V is TRBV29-1 and J is TRBJ1-3, with D perhaps TRBD1 (5 bases). The germline V gene encodes CDR1 SQVTM and CDR2 ANQGSEA. V was cut by 5 bases and J by 7 bases, with 12 bases left in between. This CDR3 comprises 12 residues. In nucleotides, the CDR3 is TGCAGCGTTTTGTCTGGGGGGAACACCATATATTTT. Its translation is CSVLSGGNTIYF.

The chain is built from TRBV7-6 and TRBJ2-1, with TRBD2 matching over 9 bases. The V segment lost 2 bases and the J segment 0 bases; nucleotides outside the gene matches: 5. This CDR3 is 17 amino acids long. CDR1 and CDR2 from the germline V gene are SGHVS and FNYEAQ. The CDR3 region is CASSLSSGKSSYNEQFF. The CDR3 coding sequence is TGTGCCAGCAGCTTATCTAGCGGGAAGAGCTCCTACAATGAGCAGTTCTTC.

This chain's CDR3 is CASSYSRQGNEQFF. The CDR3 DNA reads TGTGCCAGCAGTTACTCTCGACAGGGAAATGAGCAGTTCTTC. V and J are TRBV6-6 and TRBJ2-1; TRBD1 matches at 7 bases. V lost 0 bases and J lost 7; bases outside the gene matches: 3. CDR3 length: 14 amino acids. Germline values: CDR1 MNHNY, CDR2 SVGAGI (reference sequence).

The chain is built from TRBV11-2 and TRBJ2-3; 10 bases are a match to TRBD1. The germline V gene encodes CDR1 SGHAT and CDR2 FQNNGV. Losses at the gene ends were 1 base for V and 0 bases for J; bases not matched to a gene: 7. The CDR3 length is 18 residues. In nucleotides, the CDR3 is TGTGCCAGCAGCTTAGTGGGACAGGGGCGAACTAGCACAGATACGCAGTATTTT. It codes for CASSLVGQGRTSTDTQYF. The whole variable domain, remainder taken from reference TRBV11-2 and TRBJ2-3, is EAGVAQSPRYKIIEKRQSVAFWCNPISGHATLYWYQQILGQGPKLLIQFQNNGVVDDSQLPKDRFSAERLKGVDSTLKIQPAKLEDSAVYLCASSLVGQGRTSTDTQYFGPGTRLTVL.

For this clone: Other DNA variants within this sample encode the same CDR3. The CDR3 nucleotides read TGTGCCAGCCGCAGGGGGGCGGATACGCAGTATTTT. It encodes CASRRGADTQYF. The chain is built from TRBV6-5 and TRBJ2-3; maybe TRBD1 (7 bases). The CDR3 loop spans 12 amino acids. V lost 8 bases and J 6 bases, leaving 12 bases between the germline ends. Germline-derived CDR1 and CDR2 are MNHEY and SVGAGI.

The chain employs TRBV14 and TRBJ1-5; D is uncertain. Trimming stripped 1 base from V and 4 bases from J, with 5 bases between. The CDR3 has 13 amino acids. Germline CDR1 reads SGHDN; CDR2 reads FVKESK. CDR3 nucleotides: TGTGCCAGCAGCCAAGCCCTTAATCAGCCCCAGCATTTT. This codes for CASSQALNQPQHF.

V and J are TRBV5-4 and TRBJ2-5; 9 bases agree with TRBD2. This CDR3 comprises 15 residues. Losses at the gene ends were 1 base for V and 9 bases for J; bases not matched to a gene: 10. In germline, CDR1 is SGHNT, CDR2 YYREEE (reference sequence). The CDR3 protein is CASSLSGTSPRPQYF. CDR3 nucleotide sequence: TGTGCCAGCAGCTTGTCCGGGACTAGCCCTAGGCCCCAGTACTTC.

As to this clone: The sample carries other DNA sequences with the same CDR3. The chain couples TRBV7-2 to TRBJ2-2; D is perhaps TRBD2 (6 bases). CDR1 and CDR2 from the germline V gene are SGHTA and FQGNSA. Trimming pared 5 bases from V and 1 base from J, leaving 8 bases between. The CDR3 is 14 amino acids. CDR3 in DNA: TGTGCCAGCAGCCTGGGACTGAACACCGGGGAGCTGTTTTTT. Protein: CASSLGLNTGELFF.

The chain recombines TRBV11-2 with TRBJ2-3, with a possible D match to TRBD2 (6 bases). Per the germline V gene, CDR1 is SGHAT and CDR2 is FQNNGV. The CDR3 length is 15 residues. V was trimmed by 0 bases and J by 0 bases, leaving 7 bases between them. The CDR3 region has the DNA TGTGCCAGCAGCTTAGAAGGAGGGAGCACAGATACGCAGTATTTT. This encodes CASSLEGGSTDTQYF.

V gene TRBV29-1 combines with J gene TRBJ1-2; D might be TRBD1 (5 bases). The CDR3 consists of 14 residues. Germline values: CDR1 SQVTM, CDR2 ANQGSEA. Trimming cost V 3 bases and J 0 bases, with 11 bases left between them. DNA of the CDR3: TGCAGCGTTGACAGGGAGGCACCTAACTATGGCTACACCTTC. It is translated as CSVDREAPNYGYTF.

The genes are TRBV6-6 and TRBJ1-2, with 8 bases that match TRBD1. CDR1 is MNHNY, CDR2 SVGAGI, per germline (reference sequence). The CDR3 is made up of 14 amino acids. Trimming at V came to 6 bases and at J to 4 bases, leaving 7 bases not matched to a gene. The CDR3 nucleotides are TGTGCCAGCAGCAGGACAGGGAAGCGCTATGGCTACACCTTC. Its translation: CASSRTGKRYGYTF.

The rearrangement joins TRBV7-8 to TRBJ1-2; D remains unclear. In germline, CDR1 is SGHVS, CDR2 FQNEAQ. Trimming removed 5 bases at V and 8 bases at J, with 18 bases between. The CDR3 runs 14 residues. CDR3 amino acids: CASSQPLGRRGYTF. For the CDR3, the DNA is TGTGCCAGCAGCCAGCCTCTGGGGAGGCGAGGCTACACCTTC.

The chain is built from TRBV2 and TRBJ1-4; tentative D call: TRBD1 (5 bases). CDR3 size: 13 residues. V lost 3 bases, J lost 7 bases, and 9 bases lay in between. Germline V CDR1 and CDR2: SNHLY, FYNNEI. The CDR3 DNA reads as TGTGCCAGCAGTGACCATGGGGGTGAAAAACTGTTTTTT. Protein sequence: CASSDHGGEKLFF. Using reference TRBV2 and TRBJ1-4 for the parts outside the CDR3, the full variable domain is EPEVTQTPSHQVTQMGQEVILRCVPISNHLYFYWYRQILGQKVEFLVSFYNNEISEKSEIFDDQFSVERPDGSNFTLKIRSTKLEDSAMYFCASSDHGGEKLFFGSGTQLSVL.

This clone appeared a few times. This may be a read error, as it is one base from a much larger clone. CDR3 nucleotide sequence: TGTGCCAGCAGGGACGGGGAGCTGTTTTTT. This codes for CASRDGELFF. This chain uses TRBV2 with TRBJ2-2; D is undetermined. Germline V gene sequence: CDR1 SNHLY, CDR2 FYNNEI. The germline V and J ends were trimmed by 6 bases and 7 bases, with 3 bases remaining between them. The CDR3 is 10 residues long.

The genes are TRBV10-3 and TRBJ2-3; the match to TRBD2 covers 9 bases. Germline CDR1 ENHRY, CDR2 SYGVKD. This CDR3 is 15 amino acids long. After removal of 10 bases from V and 0 bases from J, the junction contained 8 bases not matched to a gene. This chain's CDR3 is CASQTSGSSTDTQYF. In DNA form, the CDR3 reads TGTGCCAGCCAGACTAGCGGTTCTAGCACAGATACGCAGTATTTT.

V is TRBV6-5 and J is TRBJ2-7, with D maybe TRBD2 (5 bases). Per the germline V gene, CDR1 is MNHEY and CDR2 is SVGAGI. V dropped 11 bases and J dropped 6 bases, with 14 bases sitting between them. The CDR3 has 11 residues. The CDR3 sequence: CAAGGRGEQYF. The CDR3, as DNA: TGTGCCGCCGGCGGCCGGGGCGAGCAGTACTTC.

The chain has TRBV12-5 and TRBJ2-1; the D is unclear. The germline V gene has CDR1 LGHNT and CDR2 FRNRAP. V was clipped by 0 bases and J by 6 bases, with 6 bases between them. The CDR3 spans 13 residues. The CDR3, as DNA: TGTGCTAGTGGTTTGGTTACTGTCAATGAGCAGTTCTTC. Encoded protein: CASGLVTVNEQFF.

The chain has TRBV2 and TRBJ2-2; TRBD2 matches at 7 bases. The CDR3 is 16 residues long. CDR1 SNHLY and CDR2 FYNNEI come from the germline V gene. Trimming cost V 6 bases and J 4 bases; bases outside gene matches: 11. The CDR3 nucleotides read TGTGCCAGCAGGCCTTCTGGGCGGGGGACCACCGGGGAGCTGTTTTTT. Protein sequence: CASRPSGRGTTGELFF.

The chain recombines TRBV7-3 with TRBJ1-6, with TRBD1 as a possible D gene (6 bases). CDR1 is SGHTA and CDR2 is FQGTGA in the germline V gene. V was cut by 3 bases and J by 8 bases, with 8 bases left in between. The CDR3 has 13 residues. The CDR3 bases are TGTGCCAGCAGCTTGGACAGTGATTCACCCCTCCACTTT. Translated, it gives CASSLDSDSPLHF.